The 22 T cell receptor beta chains below all came from one sample that was sequenced in a study of blood T cell repertoires in COVID-19. The table came from immunoSEQ multiplex PCR; TCRdb's copy has only in-frame clones and leaves some out. The sample includes more than 95,000 clones, about 91% of them seen just once. The sample taken for sequencing was peripheral blood. Receptor source: a human donor in a cohort sampled during active COVID-19.

The chain couples TRBV28 to TRBJ2-7; no firm D call. CDR1 and CDR2 (germline): MDHEN, SYDVKM. Trimming removed 3 bases at V and 0 bases at J, with 12 bases between. The CDR3 spans 15 residues. This chain's CDR3 is CASSLRPPGSYEQYF. In nucleotides, the CDR3 is TGTGCCAGCAGTTTGAGGCCGCCCGGCTCCTACGAGCAGTACTTC.

V usage is TRBV4-3 and J usage is TRBJ1-2; no firm D call. This CDR3 contains 13 residues. Germline CDR1 LGHNA, CDR2 YSLEER. The V end was cut by 0 bases, the J end by 4 bases, with 6 bases between. The CDR3 coding sequence is TGCGCCAGCAGCCAAGATAACAGCTATGGCTACACCTTC. It codes for CASSQDNSYGYTF.

The chain is built from TRBV4-3 and TRBJ1-5; D perhaps matches TRBD1 (5 bases). The germline V gene encodes CDR1 LGHNA and CDR2 YSLEER. V dropped 4 bases and J dropped 6 bases, with 28 bases sitting between them. This CDR3 comprises 19 residues. The CDR3 is CASSLRRERNEETGQPQHF. Written as DNA, the CDR3 is TGCGCCAGCAGCCTTCGCAGGGAAAGGAACGAAGAAACCGGTCAGCCCCAGCATTTT.

The V gene is TRBV18, the J gene TRBJ2-7; D is unresolved. This CDR3 has 12 amino acids. Germline CDR1 reads KGHSH; CDR2 reads LQKENI. V lost 3 bases, J lost 5 bases, and 8 bases lay in between. The CDR3 coding sequence is TGTGCCAGCTCACCGCGTACTGACGAGCAGTACTTC. Encoded protein: CASSPRTDEQYF.

The genes are TRBV29-1 and TRBJ2-5; a weak D match, TRBD2 (6 bases). In germline, CDR1 is SQVTM, CDR2 ANQGSEA. The V end lost 4 bases, the J end lost 7 bases, and 16 bases lay between the germline ends. CDR3 size: 13 residues. The CDR3 sequence is CSVGGLKIGTQYF. DNA of the CDR3: TGCAGCGTTGGGGGACTCAAGATAGGGACCCAGTACTTC.

The rearrangement uses TRBV29-1 and TRBJ1-1; 10 bases map to TRBD1. Germline-derived CDR1 and CDR2 are SQVTM and ANQGSEA. The ends lost 1 base at V and 1 base at J; junction bases unmatched: 6. The CDR3 covers 16 residues. CDR3 sequence: CSVEAPTGGWNTEAFF. The DNA of the CDR3 is TGCAGCGTTGAAGCCCCGACAGGGGGCTGGAACACTGAAGCTTTCTTT.

The chain links TRBV4-3 to TRBJ2-3; 12 positions match TRBD2. This CDR3 region has 19 residues. CDR1 and CDR2 from the germline V gene are LGHNA and YSLEER. Trimming at V came to 0 bases and at J to 3 bases, leaving 10 bases not matched to a gene. The CDR3 spells CASSQETLAGGGTTDTQYF. The CDR3 DNA sequence: TGCGCCAGCAGCCAAGAAACGCTAGCGGGGGGGGGTACGACAGATACGCAGTATTTT.

This clone was detected once. The genes are TRBV6-2 or TRBV6-3 and TRBJ2-5, with D perhaps TRBD2 (6 bases). Judging by the DNA end, TRBJ2-7 fits better; the J call may be wrong. The germline gives CDR1 MNHEY, CDR2 SVGEGT. The CDR3 totals 18 residues. For the CDR3, the DNA is TGTGCCAGCAGTTACTCTCCGGGACTCTTAGAGGACCCCTACGAGCAGTACTTC. Encoded protein: CASSYSPGLLEDPYEQYF.

The V gene is TRBV27, the J gene TRBJ2-7, with D possibly TRBD1 on 5 matching bases. The ends were cut back, 5 bases at V and 0 bases at J, with 14 bases in the middle. The CDR3 has 15 residues. Germline V lookup: CDR1 MNHEY, CDR2 SMNVEV (reference sequence). CDR3 protein: CASSLQARYSYEQYF. The CDR3 region has the DNA TGTGCCAGCAGTCTACAGGCCCGCTACTCCTACGAGCAGTACTTC.

This rearrangement joins TRBV14 to TRBJ1-2, with 12 bases aligning to TRBD1. Germline trimming cut 4 bases from V and 4 bases from J; bases unmatched to any gene: 10. Germline V gene sequence: CDR1 SGHDN, CDR2 FVKESK. The CDR3 spans 17 residues. The CDR3 DNA reads as TGTGCCAGCAGCCGCGTCAGCGGGACAGGGGGCCTCTATGGCTACACCTTC. Translation: CASSRVSGTGGLYGYTF.

This clone was observed a handful of times. The V gene is TRBV15, the J gene TRBJ1-1, with D perhaps matching TRBD1 (6 bases). CDR3 length: 18 residues. V dropped 0 bases and J dropped 0 bases, with 17 bases sitting between them. Per germline, CDR1 LNHNV and CDR2 YYDKDF (reference sequence). The CDR3 loop is CATSREVLSTGLNTEAFF. In DNA form, the CDR3 reads TGTGCCACCAGCAGAGAGGTACTGTCGACAGGATTGAACACTGAAGCTTTCTTT.

This clone appeared a single time. The chain employs TRBV18 and TRBJ2-7; the match to TRBD2 covers 8 bases. Per the germline V gene, CDR1 is KGHSH and CDR2 is LQKENI. J gave up 3 bases and V 4 bases, and 8 bases lay outside the gene matches. This CDR3 is 15 amino acids long. The CDR3 sequence: CASSQTGAGGYEQYF. Written as DNA, the CDR3 is TGTGCCAGCTCACAAACCGGGGCGGGGGGCTACGAGCAGTACTTC.

The CDR3 DNA reads as TGTGCCAGCAGCGTAGGACTAGCCCTGAGCACAGATACGCAGTATTTT. It codes for CASSVGLALSTDTQYF. J is TRBJ2-3 and V is TRBV9, with 7 positions matching TRBD2. The CDR3 length is 16 residues. After removal of 0 bases from V and 0 bases from J, the junction contained 4 bases not matched to a gene. CDR1 SGDLS and CDR2 YYNGEE come from the germline V gene.

The CDR3 nucleotides are TGTGCCATCAAACAGGGGATTGCAACTAATGAAAAACTGTTTTTT. Translated: CAIKQGIATNEKLFF. This rearrangement joins TRBV10-3 to TRBJ1-4; 7 nucleotides agree with TRBD1. CDR1 and CDR2 from the germline V gene are ENHRY and SYGVKD. The junction had 5 bases not matched to a gene; V was cut back by 7 bases and J by 0 bases. The CDR3 contains 15 residues.

This chain uses TRBV4-1 with TRBJ2-1, with D tentatively TRBD2 (6 bases). V shed 1 base and J shed 0 bases, with 19 bases lying between them. CDR1 and CDR2 from the germline V gene are MGHRA and YSYEKL. The CDR3 length is 19 residues. The CDR3 reads CASSQGPFSRGSSYNEQFF. In DNA, the CDR3 is TGCGCCAGCAGCCAAGGTCCCTTCAGCCGGGGGAGCTCCTACAATGAGCAGTTCTTC.

The rearrangement links TRBV9 to TRBJ2-1, with D possibly TRBD1 on 5 matching bases. The CDR3 extends over 15 amino acids. Germline-derived CDR1 and CDR2 are SGDLS and YYNGEE. V was shortened by 3 bases and J by 1 base, with 11 bases between the two germline ends. CDR3 nucleotides: TGTGCCAGCAGCGGCGGACAAGCGTCCTACAATGAGCAGTTCTTC. Its translation: CASSGGQASYNEQFF.

The J gene is TRBJ2-1, the V gene TRBV13, with 7 bases identical to TRBD1. Germline-derived CDR1 and CDR2 are PRHDT and FYEKMQ (reference sequence). After removal of 0 bases from V and 10 bases from J, the junction contained 9 bases not matched to a gene. The length of the CDR3 is 15 residues. The CDR3 DNA reads TGTGCCAGCAGCTTAGGGATTGGGCTAGGGGGCGAGCAGTTCTTC. The encoded protein is CASSLGIGLGGEQFF.

The V and J genes are TRBV23-1 and TRBJ2-3; TRBD2 might be the D (6 bases). TRBV23-1 is treated as an ORF (open reading frame) with a function not yet certain. Trimming shortened V by 2 bases and J by 1 base, and 10 bases separated the two germline ends. The CDR3 runs to 15 residues. CDR3 bases: TGCGCCAGCAGTCAACCTCAGCGGGGCACAGATACGCAGTATTTT. Translating it yields CASSQPQRGTDTQYF.

J is TRBJ2-3 and V is TRBV6-5; 10 bases fit TRBD2. Germline assignment: CDR1 MNHEY and CDR2 SVGAGI. The CDR3 totals 14 residues. Unmatched junction bases numbered 7, after V lost 9 bases and J lost 4 bases. The CDR3 nucleotides are TGTGCCAGTGGACTAGCGGCGCCCTCAGATACGCAGTATTTT. This translates into CASGLAAPSDTQYF.

In DNA, the CDR3 is TGCGCCAGCATCGATGCCGGGACAAACTACAATGAGCAGTTCTTC. It yields the protein CASIDAGTNYNEQFF. The chain carries TRBV5-1 and TRBJ2-1, with a possible D match to TRBD1 (6 bases). The CDR3 spans 15 residues. Germline V gene data show CDR1 as SGHRS and CDR2 as YFSETQ. V lost 6 bases, J lost 3 bases, and 16 bases lay in between.

This rearrangement joins TRBV27 to TRBJ2-3; D possibly corresponds to TRBD1 (6 bases). Germline CDR1 and CDR2: MNHEY and SMNVEV (reference sequence). The V gene lost 8 bases and the J gene lost 3 bases, with 24 bases spanning the gap. The CDR3 loop spans 17 amino acids. CDR3 amino acids: CASGARAGDTWTDTQYF. DNA for the CDR3: TGTGCCAGCGGGGCTAGGGCAGGGGACACCTGGACAGATACGCAGTATTTT.

This rearrangement joins TRBV19 to TRBJ1-1; D not certain. Germline lookup yields CDR1 LNHDA and CDR2 SQIVND (reference sequence). V dropped 5 bases and J dropped 2 bases, with 12 bases sitting between them. CDR3 length: 14 amino acids. The CDR3: CASSPDGINTEAFF. The CDR3 bases are TGTGCCAGTAGTCCTGACGGGATTAACACTGAAGCTTTCTTT.